Listed below are T cell receptor beta chains from one sample, sequenced in a study of Graves' ophthalmopathy and Graves' hyperthyroidism. TCRdb passed the multiplex PCR reads through MiXCR, listing each CDR3 protein once. The sample holds 170,000 or so distinct CDR3 sequences, approximately 40% seen once. The material sequenced was peripheral blood. The receptor set was obtained from a woman in her thirties or forties with Graves' ophthalmopathy. CDR3s include the opening cysteine and the closing phenylalanine or tryptophan. A D gene is named only where the DNA matches it firmly. Only some rows state a clone size, as once, few, many or a class for expanded clones.

J	D	size	V	CDR3	DNA
TRBJ2-7	TRBD2	.	TRBV7-2	CASSLWASGSYEQYF	TGTGCCAGCAGCTTATGGGCTAGCGGCTCCTACGAGCAGTACTTC
TRBJ2-6	.	.	TRBV11-2	CASSLGGTNSGANVLTF	TGTGCCAGCAGCTTAGGGGGCACGAACTCTGGGGCCAACGTCCTGACTTTC
TRBJ1-1	.	many	TRBV27	CASSPLGPGGITEAFF	TGTGCCAGCAGTCCCCTCGGCCCCGGAGGGATCACTGAAGCTTTCTTT
TRBJ1-1	.	.	TRBV20-1	CSARAGQGQAPTEAFF	TGCAGTGCTAGAGCAGGGCAAGGGCAGGCCCCCACTGAAGCTTTCTTT
TRBJ2-7	TRBD2	.	TRBV12-3/TRBV12-4	CASSQTSGTLEQYF	TGTGCCAGCAGTCAGACTAGCGGGACGCTCGAGCAGTACTTC
TRBJ1-1	.	many	TRBV12-3/TRBV12-4	CASSPAFLNTEAFF	TGTGCCAGCAGTCCCGCCTTCCTGAACACTGAAGCTTTCTTT
TRBJ1-1	.	many	TRBV27	CASSKTGWNTEAFF	TGTGCCAGCAGCAAGACAGGCTGGAACACTGAAGCTTTCTTT
TRBJ2-7	TRBD2	few	TRBV12-5	CASAHRTSGRNLYEQYF	TGTGCTAGTGCCCATCGGACTAGCGGGAGAAATTTATACGAGCAGTACTTC
TRBJ2-2	.	many	TRBV30	CAWSVSSANTGELFF	TGTGCCTGGAGTGTATCGTCAGCTAACACCGGGGAGCTGTTTTTT
TRBJ1-2	.	many	TRBV6-2/TRBV6-3	CASTGEKRTALGMDGYTF	TGTGCCAGCACCGGCGAAAAGAGGACCGCTTTGGGTATGGATGGCTACACCTTC
TRBJ2-7	TRBD1	.	TRBV6-5	CASSSLQGAYEQYF	TGTGCCAGCAGTTCTTTACAGGGGGCCTACGAGCAGTACTTC
TRBJ1-2	.	many	TRBV6-2/TRBV6-3	CASSPIYYGYTF	TGTGCCAGCAGCCCGATTTACTATGGCTACACCTTC
TRBJ2-7	TRBD1	many	TRBV19	CASSMGTGTAYEQYF	TGTGCCAGTAGTATGGGGACCGGGACAGCCTACGAGCAGTACTTC
TRBJ2-7	.	many	TRBV30	CAWNHGTSSYEQYF	TGTGCCTGGAACCATGGTACAAGCAGCTACGAGCAGTACTTC
TRBJ1-5	.	many	TRBV28	CASAGWGASGNQPQHF	TGTGCCAGCGCGGGGTGGGGGGCGTCTGGCAATCAGCCCCAGCATTTT
TRBJ2-7	TRBD1	few	TRBV7-3	CASSLGGTGSAYEQYF	TGTGCCAGCAGCTTAGGCGGGACAGGCTCGGCCTACGAGCAGTACTTC
TRBJ1-2	TRBD1	.	TRBV12-3/TRBV12-4	CASSFVGTGGNYGYTF	TGTGCCAGCAGTTTTGTCGGGACAGGGGGTAACTATGGCTACACCTTC
TRBJ2-7	.	many	TRBV2	CASSEWGSSSYEQYF	TGTGCCAGCAGTGAATGGGGCAGTAGCTCCTACGAGCAGTACTTC
TRBJ2-5	TRBD1	many	TRBV12-3/TRBV12-4	CASSHRDRGPQETQYF	TGTGCCAGCAGCCACCGGGACAGGGGTCCCCAAGAGACCCAGTACTTC
TRBJ2-7	.	few	TRBV20-1	CSASGRVNEQYF	TGCAGTGCTAGCGGGAGAGTCAACGAGCAGTACTTC
TRBJ2-7	.	many	TRBV18	CASSLNRDDSGEQYF	TGTGCCAGCTCACTAAACCGGGACGACAGCGGGGAGCAGTACTTC
TRBJ1-1	.	many	TRBV12-3/TRBV12-4	CASRRAMNTEAFF	TGTGCCAGCAGAAGGGCCATGAACACTGAAGCTTTCTTT
TRBJ2-7	TRBD1	many	TRBV18	CASSSQGVYEQYF	TGTGCCAGCTCGTCCCAGGGGGTCTACGAGCAGTACTTC
TRBJ1-1	.	many	TRBV5-6	CASSLKRGSTEAFF	TGTGCCAGCAGCTTGAAAAGGGGAAGCACTGAAGCTTTCTTT
TRBJ1-1	.	many	TRBV20-1	CSARRVSAGTEAFF	TGCAGTGCTAGAAGGGTCTCAGCGGGCACTGAAGCTTTCTTT
TRBJ1-3	TRBD1	.	TRBV7-8	CASSPSTGHSGNTIYF	TGTGCCAGCAGCCCCTCGACAGGGCACTCTGGAAACACCATATATTTT
TRBJ2-3	.	many	TRBV9	CASSLRDRRRTSTDTQYF	TGTGCCAGCAGCCTGCGGGACCGACGAAGGACTAGCACAGATACGCAGTATTTT
TRBJ1-6	TRBD1	many	TRBV9	CASSATGGYNSPLHF	TGTGCCAGCAGCGCAACAGGGGGCTATAATTCACCCCTCCACTTT
TRBJ1-1	TRBD1	.	TRBV10-3	CATRQGARGNTEAFF	TGTGCCACCAGACAGGGGGCGCGGGGAAACACTGAAGCTTTCTTT
TRBJ2-7	.	many	TRBV28	CASSSIRDTFYEQYF	TGTGCCAGCAGTTCGATCCGGGACACTTTCTACGAGCAGTACTTC
TRBJ2-7	TRBD2	.	TRBV28	CASSPPSGSHYKEQYF	TGTGCCAGCAGCCCTCCTAGCGGGTCCCACTACAAGGAGCAGTACTTC
TRBJ1-1	.	.	TRBV7-9	CASSSQNPGAFF	TGTGCCAGCAGCTCTCAAAACCCTGGGGCTTTCTTT
TRBJ2-5	.	few	TRBV15	CATSRQGGQETQYF	TGTGCCACCAGCAGACAGGGTGGCCAAGAGACCCAGTACTTC
TRBJ1-2	.	many	TRBV20-1	CSASRQGPHGCTF	TGCAGTGCTAGTCGGCAGGGGCCACACGGCTGCACCTTC
TRBJ1-1	TRBD1	many	TRBV6-2/TRBV6-3	CASSRGRTGTNTEAFF	TGTGCCAGCAGTAGGGGGAGGACAGGGACCAACACTGAAGCTTTCTTT
TRBJ2-5	.	many	TRBV7-2	CASSLVATETQYF	TGTGCCAGCAGCTTAGTAGCTACGGAGACCCAGTACTTC
TRBJ2-2	.	many	TRBV15	CATSREAKGTGELFF	TGTGCCACCAGCAGAGAGGCTAAAGGCACCGGGGAGCTGTTTTTT
TRBJ2-6	.	many	TRBV28	CASSQSSGANVLTF	TGTGCCAGCAGCCAGAGCTCTGGGGCCAACGTCCTGACTTTC
TRBJ1-2	.	many	TRBV19	CASSSTGTTNYGYTF	TGTGCCAGTAGTAGTACCGGGACAACTAACTATGGCTACACCTTC
TRBJ1-2	.	few	TRBV11-1	CASSLKQGRGDYGYTF	TGTGCCAGCAGCTTGAAGCAGGGGAGGGGAGACTATGGCTACACCTTC
TRBJ2-7	TRBD1	many	TRBV11-2	CASSPTARTGAEQYF	TGTGCCAGCAGCCCTACCGCCCGGACAGGGGCAGAGCAGTACTTC
TRBJ2-2	.	many	TRBV5-5	CASSLGQRKNTGELFF	TGTGCCAGCAGCTTGGGACAGAGGAAGAACACCGGGGAGCTGTTTTTT
TRBJ2-7	.	many	TRBV5-1	CASSSTYEQYF	TGTGCCAGCAGCTCAACCTACGAGCAGTACTTC
TRBJ1-5	.	many	TRBV7-9	CASSSTQAPIQHF	TGTGCCAGCAGCTCCACACAAGCCCCCATCCAGCATTTT
TRBJ1-3	.	many	TRBV15	CATSRDARSGNTIYF	TGTGCCACCAGCAGAGATGCTCGCTCTGGAAACACCATATATTTT
TRBJ2-7	TRBD2	.	TRBV19	CASSGTSSYEQYF	TGTGCCAGTAGTGGGACTAGTTCTTACGAGCAGTACTTC
TRBJ1-1	TRBD1	many	TRBV28	CASKTPGQGRHTEAFF	TGTGCCAGCAAAACTCCGGGACAGGGACGGCACACTGAAGCTTTCTTT
TRBJ1-1	.	.	TRBV12-3/TRBV12-4	CASRQSENTEAFF	TGTGCCAGCAGACAGTCCGAGAACACTGAAGCTTTCTTT
TRBJ2-7	TRBD2	few	TRBV7-9	CASSLQRGSSYEQYF	TGTGCCAGCAGCTTACAGCGGGGAAGCTCCTACGAGCAGTACTTC
TRBJ1-6	TRBD1	.	TRBV6-2/TRBV6-3	CASNTPGQGNSPLHF	TGTGCCAGCAATACACCCGGACAGGGGAATTCACCCCTCCACTTT
TRBJ1-2	.	once	TRBV15	CATSKAGTGYTF	TGTGCCACCAGCAAAGCAGGGACCGGCTACACCTTC
TRBJ2-7	TRBD1	many	TRBV11-1	CASSPASVTGVLIPYEQYF	TGTGCCAGCAGCCCAGCGTCCGTGACAGGGGTCTTGATTCCCTACGAGCAGTACTTC
TRBJ2-7	.	.	TRBV10-3	CAITDPGTSYEQYF	TGTGCCATTACTGATCCGGGCACGTCCTACGAGCAGTACTTC
TRBJ2-5	.	many	TRBV7-3	CASSLGPQGETQYF	TGTGCCAGCAGCTTGGGACCTCAGGGCGAGACCCAGTACTTC
TRBJ2-2	TRBD2	.	TRBV6-1	CASSDSGDTGELFF	TGTGCCAGCAGCGATAGCGGGGACACCGGGGAGCTGTTTTTT